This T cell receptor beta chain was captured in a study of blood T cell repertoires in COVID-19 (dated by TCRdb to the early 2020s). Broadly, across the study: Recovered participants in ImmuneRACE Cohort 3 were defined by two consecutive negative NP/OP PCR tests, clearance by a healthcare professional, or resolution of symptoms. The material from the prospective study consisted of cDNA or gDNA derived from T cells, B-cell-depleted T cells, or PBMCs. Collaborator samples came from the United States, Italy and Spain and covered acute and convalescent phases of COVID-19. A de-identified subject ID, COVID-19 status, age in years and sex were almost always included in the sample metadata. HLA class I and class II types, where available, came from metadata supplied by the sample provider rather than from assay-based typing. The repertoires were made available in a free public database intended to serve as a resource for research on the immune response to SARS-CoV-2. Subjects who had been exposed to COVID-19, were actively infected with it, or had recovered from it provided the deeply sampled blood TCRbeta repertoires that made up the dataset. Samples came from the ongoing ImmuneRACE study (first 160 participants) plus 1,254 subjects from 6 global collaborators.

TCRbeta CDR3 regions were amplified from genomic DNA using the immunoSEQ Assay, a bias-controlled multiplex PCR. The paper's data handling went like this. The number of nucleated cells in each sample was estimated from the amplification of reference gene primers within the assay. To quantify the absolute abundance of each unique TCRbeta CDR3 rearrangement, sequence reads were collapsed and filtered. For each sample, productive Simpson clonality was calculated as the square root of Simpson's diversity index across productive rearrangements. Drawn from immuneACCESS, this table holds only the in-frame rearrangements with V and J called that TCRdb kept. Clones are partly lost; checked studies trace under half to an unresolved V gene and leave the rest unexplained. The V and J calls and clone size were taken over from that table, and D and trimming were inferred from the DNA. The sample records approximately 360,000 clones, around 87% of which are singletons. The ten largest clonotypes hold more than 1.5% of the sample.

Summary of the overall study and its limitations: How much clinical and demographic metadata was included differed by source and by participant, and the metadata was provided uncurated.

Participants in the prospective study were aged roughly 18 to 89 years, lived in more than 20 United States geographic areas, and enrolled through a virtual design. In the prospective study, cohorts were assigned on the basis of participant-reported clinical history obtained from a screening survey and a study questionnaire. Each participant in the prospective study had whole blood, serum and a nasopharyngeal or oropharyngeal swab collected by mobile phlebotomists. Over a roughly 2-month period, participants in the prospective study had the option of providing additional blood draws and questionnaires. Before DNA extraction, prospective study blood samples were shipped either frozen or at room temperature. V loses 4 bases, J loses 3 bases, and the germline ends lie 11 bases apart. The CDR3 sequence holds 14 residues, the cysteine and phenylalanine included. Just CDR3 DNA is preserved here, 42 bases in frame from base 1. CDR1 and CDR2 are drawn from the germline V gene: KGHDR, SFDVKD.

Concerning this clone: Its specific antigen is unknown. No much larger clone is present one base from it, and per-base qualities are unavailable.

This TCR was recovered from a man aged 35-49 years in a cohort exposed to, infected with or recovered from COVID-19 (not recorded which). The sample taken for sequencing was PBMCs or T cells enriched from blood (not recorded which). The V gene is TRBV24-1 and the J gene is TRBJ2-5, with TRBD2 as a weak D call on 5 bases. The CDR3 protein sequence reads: CATSDADGEETQYF. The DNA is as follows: TGTGCCACCAGTGACGCGGACGGGGAAGAGACCCAGTACTTC.